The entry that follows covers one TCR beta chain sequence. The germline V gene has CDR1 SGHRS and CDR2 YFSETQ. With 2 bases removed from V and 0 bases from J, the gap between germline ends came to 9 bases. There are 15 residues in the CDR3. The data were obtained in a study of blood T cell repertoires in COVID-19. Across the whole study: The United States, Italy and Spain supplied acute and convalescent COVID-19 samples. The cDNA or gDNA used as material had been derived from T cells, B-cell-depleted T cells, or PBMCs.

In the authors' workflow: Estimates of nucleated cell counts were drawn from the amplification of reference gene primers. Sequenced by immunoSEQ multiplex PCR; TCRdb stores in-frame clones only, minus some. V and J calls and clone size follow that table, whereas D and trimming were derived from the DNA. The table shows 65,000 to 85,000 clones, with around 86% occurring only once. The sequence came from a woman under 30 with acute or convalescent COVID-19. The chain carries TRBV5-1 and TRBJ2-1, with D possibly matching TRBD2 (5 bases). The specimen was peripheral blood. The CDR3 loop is CASSLMGDSYNEQFF. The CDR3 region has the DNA TGCGCCAGCAGCTTAATGGGAGACTCCTACAATGAGCAGTTCTTC.